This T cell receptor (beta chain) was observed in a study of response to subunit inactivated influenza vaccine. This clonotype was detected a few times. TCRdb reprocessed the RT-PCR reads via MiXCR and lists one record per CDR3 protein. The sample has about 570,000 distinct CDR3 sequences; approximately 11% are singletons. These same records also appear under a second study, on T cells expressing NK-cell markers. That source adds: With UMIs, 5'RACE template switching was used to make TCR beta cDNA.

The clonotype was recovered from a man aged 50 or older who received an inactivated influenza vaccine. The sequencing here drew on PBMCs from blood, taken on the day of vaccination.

CDR3 loop: CATSDLGDTDTQYF. In DNA, the CDR3 is TGTGCCACCAGTGATTTGGGGGACACAGATACGCAGTATTTT. V and J are TRBV24-1 and TRBJ2-3; no clear D gene. This CDR3 has 14 amino acids. Germline lookup yields CDR1 KGHDR and CDR2 SFDVKD. V was trimmed by 0 bases and J by 2 bases, leaving 5 bases between them.